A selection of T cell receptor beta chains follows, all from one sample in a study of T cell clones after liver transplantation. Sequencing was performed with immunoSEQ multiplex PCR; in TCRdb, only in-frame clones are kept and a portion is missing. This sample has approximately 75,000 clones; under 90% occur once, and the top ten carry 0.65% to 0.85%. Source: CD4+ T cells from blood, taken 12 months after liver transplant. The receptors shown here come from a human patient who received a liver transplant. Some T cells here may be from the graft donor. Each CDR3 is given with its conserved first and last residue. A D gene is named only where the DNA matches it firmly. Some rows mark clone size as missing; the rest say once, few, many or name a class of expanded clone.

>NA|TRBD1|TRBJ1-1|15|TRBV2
CASSWDRGQNTEAFF
TGTGCCAGCAGTTGGGACAGGGGACAGAACACTGAAGCTTTCTTT
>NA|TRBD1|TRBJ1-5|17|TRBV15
CATSRDRGQWGNQPQHF
TGTGCCACCAGCAGAGACAGGGGGCAATGGGGCAATCAGCCCCAGCATTTT
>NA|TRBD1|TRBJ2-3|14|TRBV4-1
CASRRTGVADTQYF
TGCGCCAGCAGACGGACAGGAGTTGCAGATACGCAGTATTTT
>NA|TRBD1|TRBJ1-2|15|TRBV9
CASSESTGDLYGYTF
TGTGCCAGCAGCGAGAGTACAGGGGATCTCTACGGCTACACCTTC
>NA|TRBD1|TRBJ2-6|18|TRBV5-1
CASSPWTGKASGANVLTF
TGCGCCAGCAGCCCGTGGACAGGGAAAGCCTCTGGGGCCAACGTCCTGACTTTC
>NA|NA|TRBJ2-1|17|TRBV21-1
CASSPLLLHHSDNEQFF
TGTGCCAGCAGTCCTTTATTGCTACACCATTCCGACAATGAGCAGTTCTTC
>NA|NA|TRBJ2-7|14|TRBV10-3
CAISESASRYEQYF
TGTGCCATCAGTGAGTCTGCTAGTCGCTACGAGCAGTACTTC
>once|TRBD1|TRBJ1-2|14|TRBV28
CASSLGTGIYGYTF
TGTGCCAGCAGCCTAGGGACAGGGATCTATGGCTACACCTTC
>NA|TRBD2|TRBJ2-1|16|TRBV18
CASSPGLAGGYNEQFF
TGTGCCAGCTCACCGGGACTAGCGGGAGGATACAATGAGCAGTTCTTC
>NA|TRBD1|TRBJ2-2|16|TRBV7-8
CASSLAPDRATGELFF
TGTGCCAGCAGCTTAGCACCGGACAGGGCCACCGGGGAGCTGTTTTTT
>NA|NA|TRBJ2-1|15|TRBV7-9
CASSFPRRLGIEQFF
TGTGCCAGCAGCTTTCCCCGACGATTAGGCATTGAGCAGTTCTTC
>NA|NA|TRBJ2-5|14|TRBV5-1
CASSRTGYQETQYF
TGCGCCAGCAGCAGGACGGGGTACCAAGAGACCCAGTACTTC
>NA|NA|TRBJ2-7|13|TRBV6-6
CASSYTPWGEQYF
TGTGCCAGCAGTTATACCCCCTGGGGCGAGCAGTACTTC
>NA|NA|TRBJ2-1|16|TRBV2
CASSSFLASPGNEQFF
TGTGCCAGCAGTTCTTTCTTAGCGAGTCCGGGCAATGAGCAGTTCTTC
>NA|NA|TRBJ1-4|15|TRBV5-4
CASRRGGSTNEKLFF
TGTGCCAGCAGACGGGGGGGATCGACTAATGAAAAACTGTTTTTT
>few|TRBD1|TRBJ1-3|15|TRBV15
CATSGGTASGNTIYF
TGTGCCACCAGCGGGGGGACAGCCTCTGGAAACACCATATATTTT
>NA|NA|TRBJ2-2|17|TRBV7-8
CASSKTSQLYPTGELFF
TGTGCCAGCAGCAAGACTAGTCAGCTCTACCCGACCGGGGAGCTGTTTTTT
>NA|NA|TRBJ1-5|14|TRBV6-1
CASSEGKGNQPQHF
TGTGCCAGCAGTGAGGGGAAGGGCAATCAGCCCCAGCATTTT
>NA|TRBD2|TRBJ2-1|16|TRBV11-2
CASSVSSGSGGNEQFF
TGTGCCAGCAGCGTGAGTAGCGGGAGTGGGGGCAATGAGCAGTTCTTC
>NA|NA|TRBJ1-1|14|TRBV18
CASSPTTGNTEAFF
TGTGCCAGCTCACCCACGACAGGGAACACTGAAGCTTTCTTT
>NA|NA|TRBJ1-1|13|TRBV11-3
CASGDGGDTEAFF
TGTGCCAGCGGGGACGGAGGGGACACTGAAGCTTTCTTT
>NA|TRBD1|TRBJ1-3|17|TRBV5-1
CASSSDVGQGSGNTIYF
TGCGCCAGCAGCTCGGACGTGGGACAGGGTTCTGGAAACACCATATATTTT
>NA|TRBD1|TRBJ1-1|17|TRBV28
CASRTRTAGQKNTEAFF
TGTGCCAGCAGAACCCGAACTGCGGGACAGAAGAACACTGAAGCTTTCTTT
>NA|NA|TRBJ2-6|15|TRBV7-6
CASSYPLSGANVLTF
TGTGCCAGCAGCTATCCCCTATCTGGGGCCAACGTCCTGACTTTC
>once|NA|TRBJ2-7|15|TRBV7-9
CASSFPGTASYEQYF
TGTGCCAGCAGCTTTCCCGGGACGGCATCCTACGAGCAGTACTTC
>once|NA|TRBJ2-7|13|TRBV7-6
CASSLEPGYEQYF
TGTGCCAGCAGCTTAGAACCGGGATACGAGCAGTACTTC
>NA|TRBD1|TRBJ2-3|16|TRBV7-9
CASSALGTGGTDTQYF
TGTGCCAGCAGCGCCTTGGGGACAGGGGGCACAGATACGCAGTATTTT
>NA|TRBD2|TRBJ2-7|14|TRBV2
CASRVRGLTYEQYF
TGTGCCAGCAGGGTACGGGGACTAACCTACGAGCAGTACTTC
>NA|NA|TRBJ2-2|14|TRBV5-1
CASRRDANTGELFF
TGCGCCAGCAGGAGGGACGCGAACACCGGGGAGCTGTTTTTT
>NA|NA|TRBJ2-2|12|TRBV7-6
CASSPLTGGLFF
TGTGCCAGCAGCCCCCTCACTGGCGGGCTGTTTTTT
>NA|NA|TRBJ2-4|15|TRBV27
CASSHGSPAKNIQYF
TGTGCCAGCAGCCATGGGAGCCCAGCCAAAAACATTCAGTACTTC
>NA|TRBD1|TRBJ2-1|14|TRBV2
CATKDRGAYNEQFF
TGTGCCACCAAGGACAGGGGCGCTTACAATGAGCAGTTCTTC
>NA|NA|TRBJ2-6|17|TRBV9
CASSVLIEVTGANVLTF
TGTGCCAGCAGCGTATTAATTGAGGTTACTGGGGCCAACGTCCTGACTTTC
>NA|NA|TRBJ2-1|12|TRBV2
CASRNVGGEQFF
TGTGCCAGCAGGAATGTGGGAGGTGAGCAGTTCTTC
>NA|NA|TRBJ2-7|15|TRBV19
CASSIRGRRVPEQYF
TGTGCCAGTAGTATCCGGGGGCGCCGAGTTCCCGAGCAGTACTTC
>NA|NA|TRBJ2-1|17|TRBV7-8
CASSPRTEPTTYNEQFF
TGTGCCAGCAGCCCCCGAACCGAACCTACTACCTACAATGAGCAGTTCTTC
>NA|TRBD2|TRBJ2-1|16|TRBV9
CASSAGLAASYNEQFF
TGTGCCAGTTCAGCAGGACTAGCGGCTTCCTACAATGAGCAGTTCTTC
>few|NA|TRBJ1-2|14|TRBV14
CASSQAVRLYGYTF
TGTGCCAGCAGCCAAGCTGTCAGACTCTATGGCTACACCTTC
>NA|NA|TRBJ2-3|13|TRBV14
CASSPLGVDTQYF
TGTGCCAGCAGCCCACTAGGTGTCGATACGCAGTATTTT
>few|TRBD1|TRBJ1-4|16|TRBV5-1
CASSRITGEDGEKLFF
TGCGCCAGCAGCAGGATAACAGGGGAAGACGGTGAAAAACTGTTTTTT